These 17 T cell receptor beta chains originate from one sample sequenced in a study of blood T cells in healthy people across ages. The second PCR ran about 6 to 11 cycles with a sample-barcoded 5' primer and J-beta primers. TCRdb itself ran the 5' RACE reads through MiXCR, one entry per CDR3 protein. The sample lists about 570,000 distinct CDR3 sequences; 27% were seen once. The sequenced material came from blood. These receptors came from a woman aged 70-85 years in good health.

The genes are TRBV7-2 and TRBJ1-1; tentative D call: TRBD1 (6 bases). With 3 bases removed from V and 3 bases from J, the gap between germline ends came to 14 bases. The CDR3 extends over 15 amino acids. Germline V CDR1 and CDR2: SGHTA, FQGNSA. The CDR3 nucleotides are TGTGCCAGCAGCTTTAACCCGGGGGCACACACTGAAGCTTTCTTT. Encoded protein: CASSFNPGAHTEAFF.

This clonotype was recorded a few times. This CDR3 fails to terminate in the conserved phenylalanine or tryptophan, so it likely reflects a read error. The chain combines TRBV5-1 with TRBJ1-1; D remains unclear. Germline values: CDR1 SGHRS, CDR2 YFSETQ. The CDR3 spans 13 residues. Trimming took 6 bases from V and 1 from J, leaving 10 bases between them. CDR3 in DNA: TGCGCCAGCACCTATGACCCGAACACTGAAGCTTTCCTT. Its translation: CASTYDPNTEAFL.

The chain employs TRBV7-2 and TRBJ2-1; D call uncertain. Between the trimmed V and J ends, which lost 1 base and 7 bases, there was a span of 8 bases. In germline, CDR1 is SGHTA, CDR2 FQGNSA. This CDR3 spans 13 amino acids. The CDR3 reads CASSLEILNEQFF. The CDR3 coding sequence is TGTGCCAGCAGCTTAGAGATCCTTAATGAGCAGTTCTTC.

This sequence joins TRBV3-1 and TRBJ1-4; 8 bases agree with TRBD1. This CDR3 comprises 16 residues. Germline V gene lookup returns CDR1 LGHDT and CDR2 YNNKEL (reference sequence). V was pared by 0 bases and J by 7 bases, with 7 bases of the junction left unmatched. CDR3 amino acids: CASSQDRDRGGEKLFF. CDR3 nucleotide sequence: TGTGCCAGCAGCCAAGATAGAGACAGGGGAGGTGAAAAACTGTTTTTT.

The chain couples TRBV19 to TRBJ1-1; D is ambiguous. Germline V gives CDR1 LNHDA, CDR2 SQIVND (reference sequence). The CDR3 totals 12 residues. V was trimmed by 5 bases and J by 6 bases, leaving 10 bases between them. CDR3 DNA: TGTGCCAGTAGTTGGGATCGGGCTGAAGCTTTCTTT. Its translation is CASSWDRAEAFF.

This rearrangement joins TRBV7-2 to TRBJ1-4; D is uncertain. Per the germline V gene, CDR1 is SGHTA and CDR2 is FQGNSA. Trimming pared 1 base from V and 8 bases from J, leaving 11 bases between. The CDR3 spans 14 residues. The chain's CDR3 is CASSLGPIPEKLFF. CDR3 coding DNA: TGTGCCAGCAGCTTAGGGCCTATTCCGGAAAAACTGTTTTTT.

A remark on this clonotype: The junction and the germline gene differ at one end; a read error may be behind it. This chain uses TRBV3-1 with TRBJ1-4; tentatively, D is TRBD1 (6 bases). This CDR3 comprises 15 residues. Germline CDR1 and CDR2: LGHDT and YNNKEL (reference sequence). The CDR3 region is CACSQDWQGNEKLFF. CDR3 in DNA: TGTGCCTGCAGCCAAGATTGGCAGGGGAATGAAAAACTGTTTTTT. Full variable domain (outside the CDR3, taken from reference TRBV3-1 and TRBJ1-4): DTAVSQTPKYLVTQMGNDKSIKCEQNLGHDTMYWYKQDSKKFLKIMFSYNNKELIINETVPNRFSPKSPDKAHLNLHINSLELGDSAVYFCACSQDWQGNEKLFFGSGTQLSVL.

The V call is TRBV12-3 or TRBV12-4, the J call TRBJ2-2, with D maybe TRBD1 (6 bases). V was cut by 7 bases and J by 0 bases, with 12 bases left in between. CDR3 size: 15 residues. The CDR3 region is CASTRTGTNTGELFF. As DNA, the CDR3 is TGTGCCAGCACCAGAACAGGGACGAACACCGGGGAGCTGTTTTTT.

This clonotype was seen only a few times. This rearrangement joins TRBV20-1 to TRBJ1-2; 8 bases agree with TRBD1. CDR3 length: 17 amino acids. From germline, CDR1 is DFQATT and CDR2 SNEGSKA (reference sequence). The ends lost 4 bases at V and 0 bases at J; junction bases unmatched: 13. This CDR3 is CSAIPLGTGKTNYGYTF. The CDR3 nucleotides read TGCAGTGCTATCCCCCTGGGGACAGGCAAGACTAACTATGGCTACACCTTC.

This clonotype showed up just a few times. The chain has TRBV6-1 and TRBJ1-1; tentative D call: TRBD1 (5 bases). The CDR3 loop spans 13 amino acids. The germline V and J ends were trimmed by 2 bases and 6 bases, with 10 bases remaining between them. The germline V gene has CDR1 MNHNS and CDR2 SASEGT. CDR3 region: CASSERWGAEAFF. The CDR3 DNA reads TGTGCCAGCAGTGAACGGTGGGGGGCTGAAGCTTTCTTT.

J is TRBJ2-5 and V is TRBV7-2, with D possibly TRBD2 on 5 matching bases. V lost 4 bases and J 4 bases, leaving 13 bases between the germline ends. This CDR3 has 14 amino acids. The germline V gene encodes CDR1 SGHTA and CDR2 FQGNSA. CDR3 sequence (DNA): TGTGCCAGCAGCTATACCCCTAGCTTAGAGACCCAGTACTTC. Translation: CASSYTPSLETQYF. Combining the CDR3 with reference TRBV7-2 and TRBJ2-5 gives the whole variable domain GAGVSQSPSNKVTEKGKDVELRCDPISGHTALYWYRQSLGQGLEFLIYFQGNSAPDKSGLPSDRFSAERTGGSVSTLTIQRTQQEDSAVYLCASSYTPSLETQYFGPGTRLLVL.

V usage is TRBV5-5 and J usage is TRBJ1-1, with D unresolved. Deletions cut 6 bases from V and 4 bases from J, with 16 bases between. CDR3 size: 14 residues. Germline V gene lookup returns CDR1 SGHKS and CDR2 YYEKEE (reference sequence). CDR3 sequence reads: CASIPLIEGTEAFF. CDR3 bases: TGTGCCAGCATCCCCCTGATTGAGGGCACTGAAGCTTTCTTT.

This chain uses TRBV6-1 with TRBJ2-1; D gene ambiguous. V lost 3 bases, J lost 7 bases, and 10 bases lay in between. This CDR3 has 13 amino acids. CDR1 and CDR2 from the germline V gene are MNHNS and SASEGT. CDR3 sequence (DNA): TGTGCCAGCAGTGAGCGGCGTGCTAATGAGCAGTTCTTC. Translating gives CASSERRANEQFF.

This rearrangement joins TRBV27 to TRBJ1-2; 7 bases match TRBD1. J lost 0 bases, V lost 5 bases, and 0 bases had no gene match. Germline-derived CDR1 and CDR2 are MNHEY and SMNVEV (reference sequence). This CDR3 region has 13 residues. This CDR3 is CASSTGANYGYTF. The CDR3 nucleotides are TGTGCCAGCAGTACAGGGGCTAACTATGGCTACACCTTC.

Only a few counts were recorded for this clonotype. The chain joins TRBV6-6 to TRBJ2-5, with TRBD2 as a possible D gene (6 bases). The end of the DNA is better explained by TRBJ2-1, so the J call may be wrong. The germline V gene has CDR1 MNHNY and CDR2 SVGAGI (reference sequence). The CDR3 has 12 residues. CDR3 coding DNA: TGTGCCAGCTTACGGGGGACCAATGAGCAGTTCTTC. The encoded protein is CASLRGTNEQFF.

V gene TRBV20-1 combines with J gene TRBJ2-1; maybe TRBD2 (6 bases). The V gene lost 0 bases and the J gene lost 0 bases, with 12 bases spanning the gap. This CDR3 has 16 residues. CDR1 is DFQATT and CDR2 is SNEGSKA in the germline V gene (reference sequence). CDR3 DNA: TGCAGTGCTAGAGATAGGGCGGGGAGCTCCTACAATGAGCAGTTCTTC. The encoded protein is CSARDRAGSSYNEQFF.

This chain joins TRBV6-5 and TRBJ1-5; 9 bases are shared with TRBD1. Germline CDR1 is MNHEY and CDR2 is SVGAGI. Losses at the gene ends were 6 bases for V and 1 base for J; bases not matched to a gene: 4. This CDR3 has 15 amino acids. The CDR3 loop is CASRPGQGSNQPQHF. CDR3 bases: TGTGCCAGCAGACCTGGACAGGGGAGCAATCAGCCCCAGCATTTT.